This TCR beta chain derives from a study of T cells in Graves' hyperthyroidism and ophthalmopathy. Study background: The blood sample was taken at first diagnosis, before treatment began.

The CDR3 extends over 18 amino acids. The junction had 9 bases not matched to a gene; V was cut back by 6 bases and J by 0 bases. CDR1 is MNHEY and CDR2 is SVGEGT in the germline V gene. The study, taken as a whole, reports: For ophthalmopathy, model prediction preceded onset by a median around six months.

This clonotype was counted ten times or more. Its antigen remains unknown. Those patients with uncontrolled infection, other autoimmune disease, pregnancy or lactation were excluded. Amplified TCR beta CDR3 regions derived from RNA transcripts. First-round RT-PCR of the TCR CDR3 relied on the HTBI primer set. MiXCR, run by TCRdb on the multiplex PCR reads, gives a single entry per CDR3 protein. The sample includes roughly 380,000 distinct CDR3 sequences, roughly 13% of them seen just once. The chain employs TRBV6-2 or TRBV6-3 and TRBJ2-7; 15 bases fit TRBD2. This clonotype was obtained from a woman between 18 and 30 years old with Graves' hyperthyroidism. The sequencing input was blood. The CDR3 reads CASSPGTSGRRFSYEQYF. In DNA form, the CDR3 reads TGTGCCAGCAGCCCCGGGACTAGCGGGAGGAGATTCTCCTACGAGCAGTACTTC.